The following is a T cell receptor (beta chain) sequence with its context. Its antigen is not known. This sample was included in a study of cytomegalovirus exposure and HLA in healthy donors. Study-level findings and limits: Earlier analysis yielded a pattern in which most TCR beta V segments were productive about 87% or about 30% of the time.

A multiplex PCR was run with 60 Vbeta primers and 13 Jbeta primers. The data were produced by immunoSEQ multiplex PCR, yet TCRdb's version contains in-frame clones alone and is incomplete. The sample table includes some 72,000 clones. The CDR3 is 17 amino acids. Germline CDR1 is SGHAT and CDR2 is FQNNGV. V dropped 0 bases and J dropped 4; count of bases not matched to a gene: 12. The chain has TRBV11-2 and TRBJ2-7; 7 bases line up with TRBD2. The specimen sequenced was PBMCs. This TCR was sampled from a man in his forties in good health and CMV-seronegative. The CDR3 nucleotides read TGTGCCAGCAGCTTAGATGCGGGAGCGGGACTACCTTACGAGCAGTACTTC. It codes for CASSLDAGAGLPYEQYF.